Below are 23 T cell receptor beta chains sequenced from a single sample in a study of beta chain features in type 1 diabetes. The study reverse transcribed the entire isolated RNA, so it sequenced expressed TCRB transcripts. TCRdb keeps only in-frame clones here, not all; method: immunoSEQ multiplex PCR. The repertoire includes more than 350,000 clones, 11% of them detected once, and less than 0.06% sits in the top ten. Sequencing used naive CD4+ T cells from blood. The receptor set was obtained from a woman younger than 35 in good health.

This clone was recorded a few times. The chain is built from TRBV29-1 and TRBJ2-3, with TRBD1 matching over 7 bases. The trim removed 4 bases at V and 4 bases at J, leaving 11 bases unmatched. The germline CDR1 and CDR2 sequences are SQVTM and ANQGSEA. The CDR3 loop spans 15 amino acids. The CDR3 DNA reads TGCAGCGTTGTCGACAGGGCCGTAGCTCCAGATACGCAGTATTTT. This encodes CSVVDRAVAPDTQYF.

The CDR3 region has the DNA TGTGCCAGCAGTGAAAACAGGGACCAAGAGACCCAGTACTTC. It is translated as CASSENRDQETQYF. V usage is TRBV25-1 and J usage is TRBJ2-5, with D perhaps TRBD1 (6 bases). CDR3 length: 14 residues. Germline assignment: CDR1 MGHDK and CDR2 SYGVNS. The germline V and J ends were trimmed by 2 bases and 0 bases, with 7 bases remaining between them.

The chain is built from TRBV4-3 and TRBJ1-2, with D unresolved. The CDR3 has 13 residues. Germline V gives CDR1 LGHNA, CDR2 YSLEER. Trimming took 0 bases from V and 7 from J, leaving 9 bases between them. CDR3 sequence reads: CASSQDRLFGYTF. In DNA form, the CDR3 reads TGCGCCAGCAGCCAAGATCGTCTATTTGGCTACACCTTC.

V gene TRBV4-2 combines with J gene TRBJ2-5, with 10 bases that match TRBD1. Trimming cost V 3 bases and J 5 bases; bases outside gene matches: 6. The CDR3 covers 15 residues. From germline, CDR1 is LGHNA and CDR2 YNFKEQ. The CDR3 is CASSHGQGDRETQYF. CDR3 nucleotide sequence: TGTGCCAGCAGCCACGGACAGGGGGATCGGGAGACCCAGTACTTC.

The chain employs TRBV7-2 and TRBJ2-3; maybe TRBD2 (7 bases). The CDR3 covers 16 residues. V lost 8 bases and J 3 bases, leaving 21 bases between the germline ends. Germline V gives CDR1 SGHTA, CDR2 FQGNSA. The CDR3 region has the DNA TGTGCCAGCCTGAGGGGAGGGGGATTCGGGACAGATACGCAGTATTTT. It encodes CASLRGGGFGTDTQYF.

The rearrangement uses TRBV7-9 and TRBJ2-7; tentative D call: TRBD2 (5 bases). The CDR3 consists of 15 residues. V shed 0 bases and J shed 0 bases, with 9 bases lying between them. Per the germline V gene, CDR1 is SEHNR and CDR2 is FQNEAQ (reference sequence). The CDR3 nucleotides are TGTGCCAGCAGCTTAGCGCTCGAGGGCTCCTACGAGCAGTACTTC. This sequence encodes CASSLALEGSYEQYF.

V is TRBV2 and J is TRBJ2-5, with no clear D. Looked up from germline, CDR1 is SNHLY and CDR2 is FYNNEI. The CDR3 extends over 11 amino acids. The ends were cut back, 6 bases at V and 2 bases at J, with 4 bases in the middle. The CDR3 nucleotides read TGTGCCAGCAGGTTGCAAGAGACCCAGTACTTC. Translated: CASRLQETQYF. Using reference TRBV2 and TRBJ2-5 for the parts outside the CDR3, the full variable domain is EPEVTQTPSHQVTQMGQEVILRCVPISNHLYFYWYRQILGQKVEFLVSFYNNEISEKSEIFDDQFSVERPDGSNFTLKIRSTKLEDSAMYFCASRLQETQYFGPGTRLLVL.

The chain uses TRBV19 and TRBJ1-2; D may be TRBD1 (5 bases). The germline V gene encodes CDR1 LNHDA and CDR2 SQIVND (reference sequence). Between the trimmed V and J ends, which lost 3 bases and 4 bases, there was a span of 12 bases. CDR3 length: 14 residues. The CDR3 region is CASSMKATAYGYTF. The DNA for the CDR3 is TGTGCCAGTAGTATGAAAGCGACAGCCTATGGCTACACCTTC. Full variable domain (missing parts from reference TRBV19 and TRBJ1-2): DGGITQSPKYLFRKEGQNVTLSCEQNLNHDAMYWYRQDPGQGLRLIYYSQIVNDFQKGDIAEGYSVSREKKESFPLTVTSAQKNPTAFYLCASSMKATAYGYTFGSGTRLTVV.

This clone was recorded a few times. The chain combines TRBV9 with TRBJ2-7; D not resolved. The germline V gene encodes CDR1 SGDLS and CDR2 YYNGEE. The V end was cut by 2 bases, the J end by 0 bases, with 9 bases between. This CDR3 comprises 14 residues. The CDR3 is CASSVTGRSYEQYF. For the CDR3, the DNA is TGTGCCAGCAGCGTTACGGGTCGCTCCTACGAGCAGTACTTC.

This chain links TRBV28 with TRBJ2-1, with D hard to call. Trimming cost V 5 bases and J 0 bases, with 14 bases left between them. The CDR3 covers 16 residues. Looked up from germline, CDR1 is MDHEN and CDR2 is SYDVKM. CDR3 sequence reads: CASSPSSLSSYNEQFF. The CDR3 DNA is TGTGCCAGCAGTCCTAGTTCGTTAAGCTCCTACAATGAGCAGTTCTTC. Full variable domain (outside the CDR3, taken from reference TRBV28 and TRBJ2-1): DVKVTQSSRYLVKRTGEKVFLECVQDMDHENMFWYRQDPGLGLRLIYFSYDVKMKEKGDIPEGYSVSREKKERFSLILESASTNQTSMYLCASSPSSLSSYNEQFFGPGTRLTVL.

The chain carries TRBV6-1 and TRBJ2-7; D unresolved. V lost 6 bases and J lost 4, with 7 bases in between. The germline CDR1 and CDR2 sequences are MNHNS and SASEGT. This CDR3 has 11 amino acids. CDR3 DNA sequence: TGTGCCAGCAGCGATATATACGAGCAGTACGTC. Its protein product is CASSDIYEQYV.

This clone has a handful of counts. This sequence joins TRBV29-1 and TRBJ1-2; no definite D call. The V gene's germline CDR1 is SQVTM and CDR2 ANQGSEA. The germline V and J ends were trimmed by 4 bases and 1 base, with 13 bases remaining between them. This CDR3 region has 14 residues. CDR3 residues: CSVVRLLNNYGYTF. As DNA, the CDR3 is TGCAGCGTTGTACGTCTCCTCAATAACTATGGCTACACCTTC.

This clone turned up a few times. The chain is built from TRBV4-3 and TRBJ2-7, with 9 positions matching TRBD1. Germline V gene sequence: CDR1 LGHNA, CDR2 YSLEER. This CDR3 region has 14 residues. After removal of 4 bases from V and 2 bases from J, the junction contained 3 bases not matched to a gene. The CDR3 nucleotides read TGCGCCAGCAGCCGAGGGACAGGGACCTACGAGCAGTACTTC. Translated, it gives CASSRGTGTYEQYF.

This clone was counted a few times. The chain links TRBV5-1 to TRBJ2-3, with D maybe TRBD2 (5 bases). The CDR3 consists of 15 residues. Looked up from germline, CDR1 is SGHRS and CDR2 is YFSETQ. The V and J ends lost 4 bases and 0 bases respectively, with 12 bases between them. The chain's CDR3 is CASSRSGPSTDTQYF. Here the CDR3 DNA reads TGCGCCAGCAGCCGGAGCGGCCCTAGCACAGATACGCAGTATTTT.

This clone was seen more than once but under ten times. This chain joins TRBV5-4 and TRBJ2-1; no firm D call. In germline, CDR1 is SGHNT, CDR2 YYREEE (reference sequence). There are 13 residues in the CDR3. Trimming shortened V by 0 bases and J by 6 bases, and 7 bases separated the two germline ends. The CDR3 loop reads CASSLVAANEQFF. The CDR3 DNA reads as TGTGCCAGCAGCTTGGTGGCAGCCAATGAGCAGTTCTTC. Based on the CDR3 plus reference TRBV5-4 and TRBJ2-1, the full variable domain is ETGVTQSPTHLIKTRGQQVTLRCSSQSGHNTVSWYQQALGQGPQFIFQYYREEENGRGNFPPRFSGLQFPNYSSELNVNALELDDSALYLCASSLVAANEQFFGPGTRLTVL.

The chain couples TRBV2 to TRBJ2-5; 8 bases agree with TRBD1. V gave up 6 bases and J gave up 1 base; unmatched junction bases: 4. There are 14 residues in the CDR3. Germline CDR1 is SNHLY and CDR2 is FYNNEI. The CDR3 sequence is CASSGTGLQETQYF. As DNA, the CDR3 is TGTGCCAGCAGCGGGACAGGCCTCCAAGAGACCCAGTACTTC.

This clone appeared a few times. This chain joins TRBV29-1 and TRBJ2-5; D is possibly TRBD2 (6 bases). The ends were cut back, 5 bases at V and 6 bases at J, with 16 bases in the middle. The germline CDR1 and CDR2 sequences are SQVTM and ANQGSEA. CDR3 size: 13 residues. The CDR3 here is CSVLAAPGQTQYF. CDR3 coding DNA: TGCAGCGTTTTAGCGGCACCTGGGCAGACCCAGTACTTC.

This chain uses TRBV11-2 with TRBJ2-1; unclear D gene. The CDR3 covers 11 residues. Germline loops: CDR1 SGHAT, CDR2 FQNNGV. CDR3 sequence: CAQSFYNEQFF. In DNA, the CDR3 is TGTGCACAGAGTTTCTACAATGAGCAGTTCTTC. Full variable domain (missing parts from reference TRBV11-2 and TRBJ2-1): EAGVAQSPRYKIIEKRQSVAFWCNPISGHATLYWYQQILGQGPKLLIQFQNNGVVDDSQLPKDRFSAERLKGVDSTLKIQPAKLEDSAVYLCAQSFYNEQFFGPGTRLTVL.

The table lists this clone with many counts. The rearrangement links TRBV4-3 to TRBJ2-7, with D possibly being TRBD1 (5 bases). CDR1 LGHNA and CDR2 YSLEER come from the germline V gene. The CDR3 has 14 residues. Trimming removed 1 base from V and 2 bases from J, with 9 bases in between. In DNA form, the CDR3 reads TGCGCCAGCAGCCAAGCTACAGGTACCTACGAGCAGTACTTC. It yields the protein CASSQATGTYEQYF.

To note about this clone: Other DNA sequences of this sample code for an identical CDR3. The V and J genes are TRBV20-1 and TRBJ2-1, with unresolved D. The V gene lost 4 bases and the J gene lost 6 bases, with 4 bases spanning the gap. The CDR3 runs 10 residues. Per the germline V gene, CDR1 is DFQATT and CDR2 is SNEGSKA (reference sequence). The CDR3 DNA reads as TGCAGTGCTACGAGCAATGAGCAGTTCTTC. Translating it yields CSATSNEQFF.

This clone was observed a handful of times. This chain uses TRBV5-4 with TRBJ2-3; D call uncertain. From germline, CDR1 is SGHNT and CDR2 YYREEE (reference sequence). The CDR3 has 16 amino acids. Trimming removed 2 bases from V and 3 bases from J, with 16 bases in between. CDR3 nucleotides: TGTGCCAGCAGCTTTGGGAACCCGGTCGTAACAGATACGCAGTATTTT. It codes for CASSFGNPVVTDTQYF.

The CDR3 region has the DNA TGTGCCAGCAGTGAAGACAGGGTCAGCTCTGGAAACACCATATATTTT. Encoded protein: CASSEDRVSSGNTIYF. The V and J genes are TRBV2 and TRBJ1-3; D is possibly TRBD1 (6 bases). This CDR3 has 16 amino acids. The germline gives CDR1 SNHLY, CDR2 FYNNEI. The V gene lost 1 base and the J gene lost 0 bases, with 10 bases spanning the gap.

This clone showed up just a few times. Other nucleotide sequences from this sample produce the same CDR3. The genes are TRBV29-1 and TRBJ1-1; possibly TRBD1 for D (5 bases). Trimming removed 2 bases at V and 1 base at J, with 5 bases between. In germline, CDR1 is SQVTM, CDR2 ANQGSEA. The CDR3 runs to 12 residues. CDR3 nucleotides: TGCAGCGTTGAAACAGGGAACACTGAAGCTTTCTTT. Protein product: CSVETGNTEAFF.